These T cell receptor beta chains were read from a single sample in a study of tumor and adjacent non-tumor tissue in lung cancer. TCRdb re-called the multiplex PCR reads through MiXCR, storing one row per CDR3 protein. The table records 80,000 to 100,000 distinct CDR3 sequences, roughly 78% of them present only once. The sequenced sample consisted of distant non-tumor lung tissue. Receptor source: a man aged 60 to 69 with small cell lung cancer. Each CDR3 is given with its conserved first and last residue. The D gene is left open where the match is weak. Clone size is shown for a subset of rows, as once, few, many or a class of expanded clone.

size	V	J	D	CDR3	DNA
NA	TRBV11-2	TRBJ2-5	NA	CTSSPVSQETQYF	TGTACCAGTAGTCCCGTAAGCCAAGAGACCCAGTACTTC
NA	TRBV5-4	TRBJ2-5	NA	CGSSNGEQETQYF	TGTGGCAGCAGCAATGGAGAGCAAGAGACACAGTACTTC
NA	TRBV11-3	TRBJ2-7	NA	CASNQVPGSVIEQYF	TGTGCCAGCAACCAGGTGCCGGGATCGGTGATAGAGCAGTACTTC
NA	TRBV6-5	TRBJ2-4	NA	CASSITGAKNIQYF	TGTGCCAGCAGTATCACGGGGGCCAAAAACATTCAGTATTTC
once	TRBV29-1	TRBJ1-5	NA	CRVILVRVASNQPQHF	TGCAGGGTTATATTGGTCAGGGTCGCCTCCAATCAGCCCCAGCATTTT
NA	TRBV4-1	TRBJ1-1	NA	CASGPQLGANTETYF	TGCGCCAGCGGCCCACAGTTGGGGGCGAACACTGAAACTTACTTT
many	TRBV12-3/TRBV12-4	TRBJ2-2	NA	CASSNDRLHTGELFF	TGTGCCAGCAGCAACGACAGGCTACACACCGGGGAGCTGTTTTTT
NA	TRBV10-1	TRBJ1-3	NA	CASSLDLGNIIYF	TGCGCCAGCAGTCTGGACCTTGGAAACATCATATATTTT
once	TRBV6-1	TRBJ1-5	NA	CAGSTWKDKNQSQHF	TGTGCCGGCAGTACTTGGAAGGACAAGAATCAGTCCCAGCATTTT
NA	TRBV7-9	TRBJ1-4	NA	CASSRNEKPFF	TGTGCCAGTAGCCGCAATGAAAAACCGTTTTTT
NA	TRBV5-1	TRBJ2-1	NA	CVSSLGEGWSSYNEEFF	TGCGTCAGCAGCTTGGGAGAGGGGTGGAGCTCCTACAATGAGGAGTTCTTC
NA	TRBV11-2	TRBJ2-1	NA	CASSWDVRHNEQFF	TGTGCCAGCAGCTGGGACGTGCGGCACAATGAGCAGTTCTTC
NA	TRBV11-2	TRBJ2-2	NA	CPSSPRGGLNTGELFF	TGTCCCAGCAGTCCACGGGGCGGATTGAACACCGGGGAGCTGTTTTTT
few	TRBV24-1	TRBJ2-7	NA	CASSEAAGAYEQYF	TGTGCCTCCAGTGAGGCTGCCGGGGCCTACGAGCAGTACTTC
once	TRBV5-4	TRBJ2-1	TRBD2	CASERSGTSPDNEQFF	TGTGCCAGCGAACGAAGCGGGACTAGCCCAGATAATGAGCAGTTCTTC
NA	TRBV6-1	TRBJ2-3	NA	CARIGTLTTDTQYF	TGTGCAAGAATCGGGACTTTGACGACAGATACGCAGTATTTT
NA	TRBV5-4	TRBJ2-2	NA	CAGSSVAKTGEMFF	TGTGCCGGCAGCTCCGTCGCGAAGACCGGGGAGATGTTTTTT
NA	TRBV6-1	TRBJ2-2	TRBD2	CASRWWFVSGGSDTGELFF	TGTGCCAGCAGGTGGTGGTTCGTTAGCGGGGGATCGGACACCGGGGAGCTGTTTTTT
few	TRBV4-2	TRBJ1-2	NA	CASSQGTRDYGYTF	TGTGCCAGCAGCCAAGGGACTAGGGACTATGGCTACACCTTC
NA	TRBV11-3	TRBJ2-1	NA	CASSLDRLVGVGNEQFF	TGTGCCAGTAGCTTAGATCGACTAGTGGGAGTAGGTAATGAGCAGTTCTTC
NA	TRBV11-1	TRBJ2-1	NA	CASSLERTIYNGQFF	TGTGCCAGCAGCTTAGAGAGGACGATCTATAATGGGCAGTTCTTC
NA	TRBV4-1	TRBJ2-1	NA	CASSQEGGNLLNGQFF	TGCGCCAGCAGCCAAGAGGGAGGTAATCTTCTCAATGGGCAGTTCTTC
NA	TRBV10-3	TRBJ1-3	NA	CAISGGPSAGNTIYF	TGTGCCATCAGCGGGGGACCCAGCGCTGGGAACACCATATATTTC
NA	TRBV4-2	TRBJ2-6	TRBD2	CASSQDAGGYSGANVLTF	TGTGCCAGCAGTCAAGATGCGGGGGGATACTCTGGGGCCAACGTCCTGACTTTC
NA	TRBV12-3/TRBV12-4	TRBJ2-3	TRBD2	CASSYSGLAGLIDMQYF	TGTGCCAGCAGTTACTCGGGACTAGCGGGATTGATAGATATGCAGTATTTT
once	TRBV12-5	TRBJ2-5	NA	CASGFRLGGAQETQYF	TGTGCTAGTGGCTTCAGGTTAGGGGGGGCCCAAGAGACCCAGTACTTC
NA	TRBV9	TRBJ2-6	TRBD2	CSSSFPGLAAPGANVLTF	TGTTCCAGCAGCTTCCCGGGACTAGCGGCCCCTGGAGCCAACGTCCTGACTTTC
once	TRBV29-1	TRBJ2-7	NA	CSVKETGAYEQYF	TGCAGCGTTAAGGAGACAGGAGCCTACGAGCAGTACTTC
NA	TRBV4-2	TRBJ2-1	TRBD1	CASSLDSSRGREQFF	TGTGCCAGCAGCCTGGACTCGTCCAGGGGGCGCGAGCAGTTCTTC
many	TRBV20-1	TRBJ2-3	NA	CSARDPGDLSAQYF	TGCAGTGCTAGAGATCCTGGGGACCTAAGTGCGCAGTATTTT
NA	TRBV6-1	TRBJ2-5	NA	CASSELREWETRFF	TGTGCCAGCAGTGAATTGCGGGAATGGGAGACCCGGTTCTTC
NA	TRBV7-9	TRBJ1-5	NA	CASSLETWGGNQPQHF	TGTGCCAGCAGCTTAGAGACGTGGGGTGGCAATCAGCCCCAGCATTTT
NA	TRBV4-1	TRBJ2-7	NA	CASSHDRLYEQYF	TGCGCCAGCAGCCACGACAGACTCTACGAGCAGTACTTC
few	TRBV12-3/TRBV12-4	TRBJ2-1	TRBD1	CASNSGTEHNEQFF	TGTGCCAGCAATTCCGGGACAGAGCATAATGAACAGTTCTTC
few	TRBV7-8	TRBJ2-2	NA	CASNLIRRENTGELFF	TGTGCCAGCAACTTAATAAGGCGGGAGAACACCGGGGAGCTGTTTTTT
NA	TRBV11-3	TRBJ2-2	NA	CASSLTAEMVTGELFF	TGTGCCAGCAGCTTAACCGCGGAAATGGTCACCGGGGAGCTCTTTTTT
NA	TRBV24-1	TRBJ2-1	NA	CATSGGAGHNEQFF	TGTGCCACCAGTGGTGGTGCTGGCCACAATGAGCAGTTCTTC
NA	TRBV29-1	TRBJ2-3	TRBD2	CSAEGSGSVSRDTLYF	TGCAGCGCGGAAGGGAGCGGGAGCGTTAGCAGAGATACGCTGTATTTT
NA	TRBV11-1	TRBJ2-1	TRBD2	CAISSESRTSGSGNEQLF	TGTGCCATCAGTTCAGAATCGAGGACTAGCGGGAGTGGTAATGAGCAGTTATTC
NA	TRBV29-1	TRBJ2-7	NA	CSIRETSYEQYF	TGCAGCATCCGGGAGACCTCCTACGAGCAGTACTTC
NA	TRBV11-2	TRBJ2-1	NA	CASSLGGHGRNEQFF	TGCGCCAGCAGCCTAGGAGGACATGGTCGGAATGAGCAGTTCTTC
NA	TRBV12-3/TRBV12-4	TRBJ2-3	TRBD1	CASLKKRGRYTQYF	TGTGCCAGTTTGAAGAAGAGGGGGCGATATACGCAGTATTTT
NA	TRBV4-1	TRBJ2-1	TRBD2	CASSQSGQLAGAVAYNEQFF	TGCGCCAGCAGCCAATCCGGGCAGCTAGCGGGGGCGGTGGCATACAATGAGCAGTTCTTC
NA	TRBV6-5	TRBJ1-6	NA	CASSYSTGGASHLHF	TGTGCCAGCAGTTACTCGACGGGGGGGGCATCACACCTCCACTTT
once	TRBV4-2	TRBJ2-6	NA	CASSRDNFRANVLTF	TGTGCCAGCAGCCGGGACAACTTTAGGGCCAACGTCCTGACTTTC
many	TRBV10-3	TRBJ2-1	NA	CAISGFSHSRDPYNEQFF	TGTGCCATCAGTGGGTTCAGTCATTCCCGGGACCCGTACAATGAGCAGTTCTTC
NA	TRBV6-5	TRBJ2-1	TRBD2	CASTDRHILAGAHNEKFF	TGTGCCAGCACCGACCGCCACATTCTAGCGGGAGCACACAATGAGAAGTTCTTC
NA	TRBV29-1	TRBJ2-5	NA	CSVLHQKQETQYF	TGCAGTGTGTTGCACCAAAAGCAGGAGACCCAGTACTTC
NA	TRBV4-2	TRBJ2-3	NA	CASRNAERTDTRYF	TGTGCCAGCAGAAATGCCGAGAGGACAGATACGCGGTATTTT
NA	TRBV4-1	TRBJ1-5	TRBD1	CASNRGRDQPQYF	TGCGCCAGCAACAGGGGGCGAGATCAGCCCCAGTACTTT
NA	TRBV2	TRBJ2-1	NA	CASRFEVAANNEQFF	TGTGCCAGCAGGTTCGAGGTGGCGGCGAACAATGAGCAGTTCTTC
NA	TRBV12-3/TRBV12-4	TRBJ2-5	NA	CASGFGGTETQYF	TGTGCCAGCGGCTTTGGAGGAACGGAGACCCAGTACTTC
NA	TRBV10-2	TRBJ1-1	NA	CASNEEAGTEAFF	TGCGCCAGCAATGAGGAGGCCGGCACTGAAGCTTTCTTT